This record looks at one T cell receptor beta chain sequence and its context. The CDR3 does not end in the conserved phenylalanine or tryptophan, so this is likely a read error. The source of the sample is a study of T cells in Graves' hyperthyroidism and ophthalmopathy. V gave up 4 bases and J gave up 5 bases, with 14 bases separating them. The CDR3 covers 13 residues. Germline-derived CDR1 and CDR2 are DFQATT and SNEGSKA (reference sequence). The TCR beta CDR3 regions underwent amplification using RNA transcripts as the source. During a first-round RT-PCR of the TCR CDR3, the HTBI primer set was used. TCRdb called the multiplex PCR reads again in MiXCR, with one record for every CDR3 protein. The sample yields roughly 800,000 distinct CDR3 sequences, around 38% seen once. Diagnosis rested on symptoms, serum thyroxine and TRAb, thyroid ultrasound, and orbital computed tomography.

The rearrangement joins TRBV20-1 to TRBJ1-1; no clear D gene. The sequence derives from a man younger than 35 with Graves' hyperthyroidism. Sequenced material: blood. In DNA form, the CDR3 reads TGCAGTGCTATCCGGGGATCGGGGACTGAAGCTTTCCTT. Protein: CSAIRGSGTEAFL.